This T cell receptor beta chain was profiled in a study of cytomegalovirus exposure and HLA in healthy donors. General study points: Fewer N-insertions (relative to the approximately 670-donor mean) were reportedly seen in an Asian-associated ancestry cluster in a later analysis. Reported performance of the classifier showed diagnosis of cytomegalovirus status with high specificity and sensitivity.

At collection, donors were nominally healthy, but unrecorded immune exposures were probable. PCR involved 60 Vbeta and 13 Jbeta primers. Original methodology: In a later analysis, some 10 million of 75 million to 85 million unique beta chains occurred in at least two donors. Profiled with immunoSEQ multiplex PCR; TCRdb holds only in-frame clones, not every one. That table supplies the V and J calls and clone size; D and trimming were determined from the DNA. The sample includes over 50,000 clones, 77% of them seen just once. The count of this clone is one. Its specificity is unknown. This CDR3 contains 14 residues. CDR1 and CDR2 from the germline V gene are MDHEN and SYDVKM. The ends were cut back, 6 bases at V and 9 bases at J, with 15 bases in the middle.

The specimen was PBMCs. This receptor was identified in a female donor in good health and CMV-seronegative. This chain links TRBV28 with TRBJ1-6; no clear D gene. The CDR3 nucleotides read TGTGCCAGCAGACCGGGAGAGATGGTTTCACCCCTCCACTTT. Its protein product is CASRPGEMVSPLHF. The full variable domain, rest sourced from reference TRBV28 and TRBJ1-6, is DVKVTQSSRYLVKRTGEKVFLECVQDMDHENMFWYRQDPGLGLRLIYFSYDVKMKEKGDIPEGYSVSREKKERFSLILESASTNQTSMYLCASRPGEMVSPLHFGNGTRLTVT.